This TCR beta chain was sequenced in a study of response to subunit inactivated influenza vaccine. Study outcomes and limitations: The authors suggested that few new T cells are recruited per seasonal influenza vaccination.

Via MiXCR, TCRdb re-called the RT-PCR reads, giving one row per CDR3 protein. The table has a few hundred thousand distinct CDR3 sequences, 14% seen once. In its sample, this clonotype was seen many times. Its antigen is unknown. Germline assignment: CDR1 MGHDK and CDR2 SYGVNS. Germline trimming cut 4 bases from V and 5 bases from J; bases unmatched to any gene: 9. The CDR3 is made up of 16 amino acids. Sequencing used PBMCs from blood, obtained 11 to 12 days after vaccination. The gene calls are TRBV25-1 and TRBJ2-1; 9 nucleotides agree with TRBD1. This TCR derives from a man in his fifties who received an inactivated influenza vaccine. The CDR3 here is CASSGAGQGRHNEQFF. The CDR3 DNA follows: TGTGCCAGCAGTGGGGCGGGACAGGGTCGTCACAATGAGCAGTTCTTC.